Listed below are T cell receptor beta chains from one sample, sequenced in a study of STAT5B mutations in CD4+ large granular lymphocyte leukemia. Using immunoSEQ multiplex PCR, the repertoire was profiled, and TCRdb retains in-frame clones only, with some absent. This table holds some 30,000 clones, about 65% found once. Material for sequencing was CD4+ T cells from blood buffy coats. All receptors derive from a human donor in good health. The conserved cysteine and the conserved F or W are not part of the CDR3 here. Clone sizes are given selectively: once, few, many, or a class where the clone is expanded.

clone_size: -; v_call: TRBV2; j_call: TRBJ1-1; cdr3_aa: ASRATGAAGEAF
clone_size: -; v_call: TRBV9; j_call: TRBJ2-3; cdr3_aa: ASSASSGGTDTQY
clone_size: few; v_call: TRBV7-3; j_call: TRBJ2-7; cdr3_aa: ASSLSDSHEQY
clone_size: few; v_call: TRBV27; j_call: TRBJ1-4; cdr3_aa: ASSPRGGSNEKLF
clone_size: -; v_call: TRBV12-5; j_call: TRBJ1-6; cdr3_aa: ASGSRQGGYSPLH
clone_size: few; v_call: TRBV5-4; j_call: TRBJ1-1; cdr3_aa: ASSSGTETNTEAF
clone_size: -; v_call: TRBV27; j_call: TRBJ1-1; cdr3_aa: ASSLRQWGTEAF
clone_size: -; v_call: TRBV5-6; j_call: TRBJ1-3; cdr3_aa: ASSPRTGSSGNTIY
clone_size: once; v_call: TRBV10-3; j_call: TRBJ2-5; cdr3_aa: AIRMTKQTQY
clone_size: -; v_call: TRBV27; j_call: TRBJ1-3; cdr3_aa: ASSLLRGAGNTIY
clone_size: -; v_call: TRBV11-2; j_call: TRBJ1-1; cdr3_aa: ASSDSGTANTEAF
clone_size: few; v_call: TRBV2; j_call: TRBJ2-7; cdr3_aa: ASSEVEPHEQY
clone_size: few; v_call: TRBV6-1; j_call: TRBJ2-7; cdr3_aa: ATRREGGGYEQY
clone_size: few; v_call: TRBV29-1; j_call: TRBJ1-1; cdr3_aa: SVVPSENTEAF
clone_size: -; v_call: TRBV6-5; j_call: TRBJ1-3; cdr3_aa: ASSPGTGGNTIY
clone_size: once; v_call: TRBV11-3; j_call: TRBJ2-1; cdr3_aa: ASSFGQVSYNEQF
clone_size: -; v_call: TRBV14; j_call: TRBJ1-2; cdr3_aa: ASSQETRPGLEYGYT
clone_size: -; v_call: TRBV6-9; j_call: TRBJ1-2; cdr3_aa: ASEWYNYGYT
clone_size: -; v_call: TRBV7-2; j_call: TRBJ2-3; cdr3_aa: ASSLGGADTQY
clone_size: -; v_call: TRBV27; j_call: TRBJ1-1; cdr3_aa: ASSLSRGSHNTEAF
clone_size: -; v_call: TRBV5-1; j_call: TRBJ2-3; cdr3_aa: ASSYQGFTDTQY
clone_size: -; v_call: TRBV6-1; j_call: TRBJ2-5; cdr3_aa: ASRAWEETQY
clone_size: -; v_call: TRBV5-1; j_call: TRBJ1-1; cdr3_aa: ASSRREGTEAF
clone_size: few; v_call: TRBV7-9; j_call: TRBJ1-6; cdr3_aa: ASSFDTRVNSPLH
clone_size: -; v_call: TRBV29-1; j_call: TRBJ1-1; cdr3_aa: SVEEQQNTEAF
clone_size: once; v_call: TRBV7-9; j_call: TRBJ2-6; cdr3_aa: ASSNDRVGANVLT
clone_size: -; v_call: TRBV7-3; j_call: TRBJ2-3; cdr3_aa: ASSFGAGGTDTQY
clone_size: -; v_call: TRBV6-4; j_call: TRBJ1-5; cdr3_aa: ASSDPSGGGNQPQH
clone_size: -; v_call: TRBV6-5; j_call: TRBJ1-6; cdr3_aa: ASRRQNSPLH
clone_size: -; v_call: TRBV5-1; j_call: TRBJ2-5; cdr3_aa: ASKRADQETQY
clone_size: -; v_call: TRBV6-4; j_call: TRBJ2-7; cdr3_aa: ASSATGNSYEQY
clone_size: -; v_call: TRBV7-9; j_call: TRBJ2-2; cdr3_aa: ASSLAQTNTGELF
clone_size: few; v_call: TRBV6-6; j_call: TRBJ1-1; cdr3_aa: ASIRHANTEAF
clone_size: few; v_call: TRBV10-3; j_call: TRBJ2-5; cdr3_aa: AISELGQRQETQY
clone_size: -; v_call: TRBV6-5; j_call: TRBJ1-2; cdr3_aa: ATVLGGAYGYT
clone_size: -; v_call: TRBV19; j_call: TRBJ2-3; cdr3_aa: ASSPPGLAGGPADTQY
clone_size: -; v_call: TRBV10-3; j_call: TRBJ2-2; cdr3_aa: AISESIGNTGELF
clone_size: -; v_call: TRBV27; j_call: TRBJ2-7; cdr3_aa: ASSSSVAGGTYEQY